Included here is one T cell receptor beta chain sequence, with context. This may stem from a read error, because a much larger clone lies one nucleotide away. Multiple V-beta primers and a C-beta primer amplified TCRB from RNA. TCRdb re-derived calls from the multiplex PCR reads in MiXCR, one entry per CDR3 protein. Seen here are 30,000 or so distinct CDR3 sequences, roughly 64% observed once, and the top ten hold around 34%. This specimen comes from a study of tumor-infiltrating lymphocytes in glioblastoma multiforme. In germline, CDR1 is GTSNPN, CDR2 SVGIG (reference sequence). V was trimmed by 3 bases and J by 6 bases, leaving 17 bases between them. CDR3 size: 14 residues.

This TCR came from a male donor with glioblastoma. V is TRBV30 and J is TRBJ1-1; the D is unclear. Sequenced: brain tumor tissue. This CDR3 is CAWRDTDPGAEAFF. For the CDR3, the DNA is TGTGCCTGGAGGGATACAGATCCAGGAGCTGAAGCTTTCTTT.